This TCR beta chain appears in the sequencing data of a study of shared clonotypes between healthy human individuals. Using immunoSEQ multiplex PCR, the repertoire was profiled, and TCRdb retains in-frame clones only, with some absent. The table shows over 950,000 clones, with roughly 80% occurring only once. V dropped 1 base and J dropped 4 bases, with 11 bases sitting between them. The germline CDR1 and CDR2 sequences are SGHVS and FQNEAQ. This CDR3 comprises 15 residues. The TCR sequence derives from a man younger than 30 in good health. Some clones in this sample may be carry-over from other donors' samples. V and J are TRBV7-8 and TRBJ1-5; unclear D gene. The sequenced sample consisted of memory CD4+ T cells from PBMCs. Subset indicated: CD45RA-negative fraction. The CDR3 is CASSLVGLTNQPQHF. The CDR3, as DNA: TGTGCCAGCAGCTTAGTTGGCCTCACGAATCAGCCCCAGCATTTT.